Shown below are 27 T cell receptor beta chains from a single sample sequenced in a study of cytomegalovirus exposure and HLA in healthy donors. TCRdb's table, derived via immunoSEQ multiplex PCR, lists solely in-frame clones and lacks some. The sample carries 100,000 to 150,000 clones, roughly 89% recorded once. The sample was PBMCs. Every receptor here comes from a woman between 18 and 29 years old in good health and CMV-seronegative.

The chain carries TRBV6-4 and TRBJ1-1; D uncertain. Germline V lookup: CDR1 MRHNA, CDR2 SNTAGT. CDR3 length: 13 amino acids. Trimming shortened V by 4 bases and J by 1 base, and 7 bases separated the two germline ends. Here the CDR3 reads CASSGSENTEAFF. For the CDR3, the DNA is TGTGCCAGCAGTGGATCAGAGAACACTGAAGCTTTCTTT.

The chain combines TRBV30 with TRBJ2-1; maybe TRBD1 (5 bases). The germline CDR1 and CDR2 sequences are GTSNPN and SVGIG (reference sequence). This CDR3 has 11 residues. With 6 bases removed from V and 7 bases from J, the gap between germline ends came to 10 bases. The CDR3 DNA reads as TGTGCCTGTAGGGGTTTGAATGAGCAGTTCTTC. Translated, it gives CACRGLNEQFF.

The CDR3 DNA reads as TGCAGCGTTGTCGGGGATACGCAGTATTTT. Translation gives CSVVGDTQYF. The chain employs TRBV29-1 and TRBJ2-3; D not resolved. Germline V lookup: CDR1 SQVTM, CDR2 ANQGSEA. Between the trimmed V and J ends, which lost 4 bases and 6 bases, there was a span of 5 bases. This CDR3 is built from 10 residues.

This sequence joins TRBV28 and TRBJ2-7, with a tentative D call TRBD1 (6 bases). In germline, CDR1 is MDHEN, CDR2 SYDVKM. There are 13 residues in the CDR3. Deletions cut 5 bases from V and 2 bases from J, with 10 bases between. The CDR3 sequence: CASSMGATYEQYF. The CDR3 nucleotides read TGTGCCAGCAGTATGGGGGCCACCTACGAGCAGTACTTC.

The V call is TRBV21-1, the J call TRBJ2-7; TRBD1, as called in the table, went unchecked against the DNA. TRBV21-1 is tagged as a pseudogene. This CDR3 has 14 residues. Here the CDR3 reads CASCQGQGYDEQYF. Written as DNA, the CDR3 is TGTGCCAGCTGCCAGGGGCAGGGCTACGACGAGCAGTACTTC.

The chain couples TRBV5-6 to TRBJ2-1, with D possibly matching TRBD2 (6 bases). Germline-derived CDR1 and CDR2 are SGHDT and YYEEEE. CDR3 length equals 13 residues. The V gene lost 0 bases and the J gene lost 7 bases, with 8 bases spanning the gap. CDR3 bases: TGTGCCAGCAGCTTGGTCCGGGGGAATGAGCAGTTCTTC. As protein: CASSLVRGNEQFF.

This clone was counted only a few times. The J gene is TRBJ1-2, the V gene TRBV13; 9 nucleotides match TRBD1. Germline CDR1 is PRHDT and CDR2 is FYEKMQ (reference sequence). The CDR3 contains 14 residues. Unmatched junction bases numbered 8, after V lost 4 bases and J lost 8 bases. In nucleotides, the CDR3 is TGTGCCAGCAGCTCAAGAGGACAGGGGCAGGGCTACACCTTC. It translates to CASSSRGQGQGYTF.

This chain connects TRBV6-1 to TRBJ1-5, with TRBD1 identical over 8 bases. The CDR3 extends over 13 amino acids. V was clipped by 11 bases and J by 3 bases; unmatched bases: 6. The germline gives CDR1 MNHNS, CDR2 SASEGT. The CDR3 sequence: CAVLQGANQPQHF. The CDR3 DNA follows: TGTGCCGTTCTTCAGGGGGCCAATCAGCCCCAGCATTTT.

This clone was recorded once. The chain employs TRBV28 and TRBJ2-1; 7 nucleotides match TRBD2. The germline V gene has CDR1 MDHEN and CDR2 SYDVKM. The CDR3 consists of 16 residues. V was clipped by 2 bases and J by 9 bases; unmatched bases: 13. CDR3 sequence reads: CASSLLRGSVPGEQFF. CDR3 DNA: TGTGCCAGCAGTTTACTCCGCGGGAGTGTTCCAGGTGAGCAGTTCTTC.

The chain couples TRBV29-1 to TRBJ2-1; 8 positions agree with TRBD2. Germline CDR1 reads SQVTM; CDR2 reads ANQGSEA. The CDR3 runs to 14 residues. With V trimmed by 6 bases and J by 4 bases, 8 bases remained unmatched. The CDR3: CSVAAGELYNEQFF. CDR3 in DNA: TGCAGCGTAGCAGCGGGGGAGCTATACAATGAGCAGTTCTTC.

The V and J genes are TRBV7-9 and TRBJ2-1, with D perhaps TRBD1 (7 bases). Trimming shortened V by 6 bases and J by 6 bases, and 12 bases separated the two germline ends. From germline, CDR1 is SEHNR and CDR2 FQNEAQ (reference sequence). This CDR3 contains 13 residues. The CDR3 sequence: CASRARGANEQFF. In DNA, the CDR3 is TGTGCCAGCAGGGCCAGGGGGGCCAATGAGCAGTTCTTC.

V gene TRBV27 combines with J gene TRBJ2-1, with 9 bases lining up with TRBD2. The CDR3 contains 15 residues. V was pared by 3 bases and J by 3 bases, with 3 bases of the junction left unmatched. CDR1 and CDR2 (germline): MNHEY, SMNVEV (reference sequence). Here the CDR3 reads CASSLLAGNYNEQFF. CDR3 DNA sequence: TGTGCCAGCAGTTTGCTAGCGGGGAACTACAATGAGCAGTTCTTC.

In this sample, this clone turned up a few times. The chain recombines TRBV10-3 with TRBJ2-7; D unresolved. This CDR3 contains 14 residues. The germline V gene encodes CDR1 ENHRY and CDR2 SYGVKD. Trimming pared 11 bases from V and 3 bases from J, leaving 20 bases between. CDR3 sequence reads: CAPSNSAAHYEQYF. In DNA form, the CDR3 reads TGTGCCCCCTCCAACTCGGCGGCCCACTACGAGCAGTACTTC.

The chain has TRBV6-6 and TRBJ2-7, with D possibly being TRBD1 (6 bases). The CDR3 extends over 14 amino acids. Trimming left V 6 bases short and J 3 bases short, with 15 bases between. Germline values: CDR1 MNHNY, CDR2 SVGAGI (reference sequence). CDR3 sequence reads: CASRDGQNNYEQYV. Here the CDR3 DNA reads TGTGCCAGCAGAGACGGACAGAATAACTACGAGCAGTACGTC.

This chain joins TRBV5-1 and TRBJ2-7, with 9 nucleotides matching TRBD2. After removal of 9 bases from V and 4 bases from J, the junction contained 17 bases not matched to a gene. CDR3 length: 16 residues. CDR1 is SGHRS, CDR2 YFSETQ, per germline. The CDR3 bases are TGCGCCACCTCACTCTATAGCGGGAGCCCTAAATACGAGCAGTACTTC. Translated: CATSLYSGSPKYEQYF.

V is TRBV7-9 and J is TRBJ1-2; the D is unclear. V was clipped by 5 bases and J by 8 bases, with 12 bases between them. Germline CDR1 reads SEHNR; CDR2 reads FQNEAQ (reference sequence). The CDR3 spans 12 residues. The CDR3 bases are TGTGCCAGCAGCCTCAATGGAGTCGGCTACACCTTC. It codes for CASSLNGVGYTF. The full variable domain, with the rest looked up from reference TRBV7-9 and TRBJ1-2, is DTGVSQNPRHKITKRGQNVTFRCDPISEHNRLYWYRQTLGQGPEFLTYFQNEAQLEKSRLLSDRFSAERPKGSFSTLEIQRTEQGDSAMYLCASSLNGVGYTFGSGTRLTVV.

The chain links TRBV18 to TRBJ2-1, with 9 bases identical to TRBD2. This CDR3 is built from 15 residues. The V segment lost 1 base and the J segment 5 bases; nucleotides outside the gene matches: 3. Germline CDR1 and CDR2: KGHSH and LQKENI. The CDR3 DNA is TGTGCCAGCTCACCACTAGCGGGGGTTGACAATGAGCAGTTCTTC. Translated, it gives CASSPLAGVDNEQFF.

This sequence joins TRBV7-6 and TRBJ2-5; D uncertain. The germline CDR1 and CDR2 sequences are SGHVS and FNYEAQ. V dropped 4 bases and J dropped 2 bases, with 2 bases sitting between them. The length of the CDR3 is 11 residues. The CDR3 here is CASSSQETQYF. The CDR3 DNA sequence: TGTGCCAGCAGCTCTCAAGAGACCCAGTACTTC.

The chain uses TRBV4-2 and TRBJ2-2; D not resolved. Trimming stripped 2 bases from V and 1 base from J, with 5 bases between. The CDR3 spans 14 residues. Per the germline V gene, CDR1 is LGHNA and CDR2 is YNFKEQ. CDR3 region: CASSQPENTGELFF. As DNA, the CDR3 is TGTGCCAGCAGCCAACCAGAGAACACCGGGGAGCTGTTTTTT.

The chain employs TRBV5-6 and TRBJ2-3; no clear D. Germline CDR1 SGHDT, CDR2 YYEEEE. This CDR3 has 14 amino acids. V lost 4 bases, J lost 2 bases, and 11 bases lay in between. This chain's CDR3 is CASSRRGYTDTQYF. The CDR3 bases are TGTGCCAGCAGCAGGCGCGGTTACACAGATACGCAGTATTTT. The full variable domain, with the rest looked up from reference TRBV5-6 and TRBJ2-3, is DAGVTQSPTHLIKTRGQQVTLRCSPKSGHDTVSWYQQALGQGPQFIFQYYEEEERQRGNFPDRFSGHQFPNYSSELNVNALLLGDSALYLCASSRRGYTDTQYFGPGTRLTVL.

This chain uses TRBV11-2 with TRBJ2-3, with a tentative D call TRBD2 (6 bases). Germline V gives CDR1 SGHAT, CDR2 FQNNGV. Trimming shortened V by 7 bases and J by 3 bases, and 14 bases separated the two germline ends. This CDR3 region has 14 residues. The CDR3 nucleotides are TGTGCCAGCAACAGGCGGGAAGTTACAGATACGCAGTATTTT. Translating gives CASNRREVTDTQYF.

The chain joins TRBV6-5 to TRBJ1-4; tentatively, D is TRBD1 (6 bases). The V gene lost 0 bases and the J gene lost 6 bases, with 11 bases spanning the gap. Germline lookup yields CDR1 MNHEY and CDR2 SVGAGI. The length of the CDR3 is 15 residues. In nucleotides, the CDR3 is TGTGCCAGCAGTTACTCTTCAGGGGCCGATGAAAAACTGTTTTTT. It codes for CASSYSSGADEKLFF.

The V gene is TRBV4-1, the J gene TRBJ2-2; D is perhaps TRBD1 (5 bases). V dropped 0 bases and J dropped 6 bases, with 17 bases sitting between them. The length of the CDR3 is 17 residues. From germline, CDR1 is MGHRA and CDR2 YSYEKL. CDR3 amino acids: CASSQDSAGQVAGELFF. The CDR3 nucleotides read TGCGCCAGCAGCCAAGATTCGGCAGGGCAAGTAGCCGGGGAGCTGTTTTTT.

The chain employs TRBV25-1 and TRBJ1-2; D gene ambiguous. Germline V gene lookup returns CDR1 MGHDK and CDR2 SYGVNS. The V end was cut by 0 bases, the J end by 3 bases, with 5 bases between. This CDR3 contains 13 residues. DNA for the CDR3: TGTGCCAGCAGTGAATATAGCCACTATGGCTACACCTTC. Residues: CASSEYSHYGYTF.

The chain couples TRBV9 to TRBJ2-7, with 9 bases lining up with TRBD1. Germline lookup yields CDR1 SGDLS and CDR2 YYNGEE. This CDR3 has 15 amino acids. V shed 0 bases, J shed 5 bases, and the junction held 6 bases outside the gene matches. The chain's CDR3 is CASSVEGQGSHEQYF. CDR3 nucleotides: TGTGCCAGCAGCGTAGAGGGACAGGGATCCCACGAGCAGTACTTC.

This sequence joins TRBV28 and TRBJ1-1, with TRBD1 identical over 7 bases. V was pared by 3 bases and J by 4 bases, with 5 bases of the junction left unmatched. The germline V gene has CDR1 MDHEN and CDR2 SYDVKM. This CDR3 spans 14 amino acids. The CDR3, as DNA: TGTGCCAGCAGTTTCAGGGGGTGGGGCACTGAAGCTTTCTTT. It specifies CASSFRGWGTEAFF.

The chain recombines TRBV7-9 with TRBJ2-1; 9 nucleotides match TRBD2. CDR1 is SEHNR, CDR2 FQNEAQ, per germline (reference sequence). Trimming removed 3 bases from V and 0 bases from J; junction bases left unmatched: 3. The CDR3 has 16 residues. CDR3 in DNA: TGTGCCAGCAGCTTGCATAGCGGGAGCTCCTACAATGAGCAGTTCTTC. This codes for CASSLHSGSSYNEQFF.